The 23 T cell receptor beta chains in this list originate from one sample, sequenced in a study of cytomegalovirus exposure and HLA in healthy donors. PCR amplification relied on 60 Vbeta primers (plus 13 Jbeta primers). Sequencing used immunoSEQ multiplex PCR; TCRdb keeps in-frame clones, though not all of them. The ten most abundant clones cover approximately 16% of a sample with around 65,000 clones. Input material: PBMCs. All receptors derive from a boy aged 5-17 years in good health and CMV-seronegative.

V is TRBV19 and J is TRBJ2-1, with 16 bases lining up with TRBD2. This CDR3 comprises 19 residues. The trim removed 6 bases at V and 5 bases at J, leaving 13 bases unmatched. The germline CDR1 and CDR2 sequences are LNHDA and SQIVND (reference sequence). CDR3 in amino acids: CASRAGTSGRANRDNEQFF. The CDR3 region has the DNA TGTGCCAGTAGAGCCGGGACTAGCGGGAGGGCCAATCGGGACAATGAGCAGTTCTTC. Together with reference TRBV19 and TRBJ2-1, the CDR3 gives the full variable domain: DGGITQSPKYLFRKEGQNVTLSCEQNLNHDAMYWYRQDPGQGLRLIYYSQIVNDFQKGDIAEGYSVSREKKESFPLTVTSAQKNPTAFYLCASRAGTSGRANRDNEQFFGPGTRLTVL.

This sequence joins TRBV14 and TRBJ2-1, with 8 bases identical to TRBD1. The V gene's germline CDR1 is SGHDN and CDR2 FVKESK. The CDR3 runs 17 residues. V trimming: 4 bases; J trimming: 2 bases; junction bases outside the gene matches: 10. DNA for the CDR3: TGTGCCAGCAGCCCCCCCTGGACAGGGAAAACCTACAATGAGCAGTTCTTC. The encoded protein is CASSPPWTGKTYNEQFF.

V and J are TRBV7-3 and TRBJ1-5; TRBD1 matches 8 bases. This CDR3 is 14 amino acids long. J lost 3 bases, V lost 5 bases, and 3 bases had no gene match. Germline CDR1 is SGHTA and CDR2 is FQGTGA. DNA for the CDR3: TGTGCCAGCAGCCGGGACAGGTTCAATCAGCCCCAGCATTTT. This codes for CASSRDRFNQPQHF.

The J gene is TRBJ1-5, the V gene TRBV29-1; D may be TRBD1 (5 bases). CDR3 size: 14 residues. Germline CDR1 reads SQVTM; CDR2 reads ANQGSEA. The V end lost 4 bases, the J end lost 4 bases, and 14 bases lay between the germline ends. CDR3 in DNA: TGCAGCGTTGTCGAGCAACGGGGGAATCAGCCCCAGCATTTT. Protein sequence: CSVVEQRGNQPQHF.

The gene calls are TRBV7-8 and TRBJ2-7; 7 positions match TRBD1. The germline V gene has CDR1 SGHVS and CDR2 FQNEAQ. The CDR3 extends over 16 amino acids. Trimming cost V 7 bases and J 0 bases; bases outside gene matches: 12. CDR3 coding DNA: TGTGCCAGCACCCCTAGGGTAGGACAGGCCTCCTACGAGCAGTACTTC. As protein: CASTPRVGQASYEQYF.

The J gene is TRBJ1-5, the V gene TRBV2; D gene uncertain. Germline loops: CDR1 SNHLY, CDR2 FYNNEI. This CDR3 has 18 residues. Trimming left V 1 base short and J 0 bases short, with 16 bases between. CDR3 in amino acids: CASSEVPPTAHSNQPQHF. DNA of the CDR3: TGTGCCAGCAGTGAAGTCCCGCCGACTGCCCATAGCAATCAGCCCCAGCATTTT.

This chain uses TRBV6-1 with TRBJ2-3; 8 bases line up with TRBD1. The germline V gene encodes CDR1 MNHNS and CDR2 SASEGT. V lost 7 bases and J lost 4; bases outside the gene matches: 10. CDR3 size: 15 residues. This chain's CDR3 is CASKTGVTSSDTQYF. The CDR3 nucleotides read TGTGCCAGCAAGACAGGGGTTACATCCTCAGATACGCAGTATTTT.

Concerning this clone itself: A junction boundary mismatches the germline segment, possibly from a read error. The genes are TRBV11-2 and TRBJ2-5; 16 bases are shared with TRBD2. The germline V gene encodes CDR1 SGHAT and CDR2 FQNNGV. The CDR3 totals 18 residues. The CDR3 nucleotides are TGTGCCAGCAGATTAGGAGCTCCGGGACTAGCGGGGGGGGAGACCCAGTACTTC. This sequence encodes CASRLGAPGLAGGETQYF.

The chain has TRBV6-4 and TRBJ2-3; 9 bases match TRBD2. Germline V gene lookup returns CDR1 MRHNA and CDR2 SNTAGT. The V and J ends lost 0 bases and 1 base, in that order; junction bases with no gene match: 2. The CDR3 runs 16 residues. The CDR3 bases are TGTGCCAGCAGTGACTCGGCGGGAGGGGGCACAGATACGCAGTATTTT. Protein product: CASSDSAGGGTDTQYF.

The V gene is TRBV4-3, the J gene TRBJ1-1; 7 bases line up with TRBD1. There are 11 residues in the CDR3. Germline trimming cut 3 bases from V and 8 bases from J; bases unmatched to any gene: 0. The germline CDR1 and CDR2 sequences are LGHNA and YSLEER. The CDR3 region is CASSQDREAFF. The DNA of the CDR3 is TGCGCCAGCAGCCAGGACAGGGAAGCTTTCTTT.

The chain uses TRBV6-5 and TRBJ2-7, with D perhaps TRBD2 (5 bases). Germline CDR1 reads MNHEY; CDR2 reads SVGAGI. Trimming took 7 bases from V and 1 from J, leaving 17 bases between them. CDR3 length equals 15 residues. As DNA, the CDR3 is TGTGCCAGCACCTCCTTTCGGGATCGGTCCTACGAGCAGTACTTC. This codes for CASTSFRDRSYEQYF.

This rearrangement joins TRBV19 to TRBJ2-1; TRBD1 matches 9 bases. Unmatched junction bases numbered 9, after V lost 9 bases and J lost 3 bases. The CDR3 runs 15 residues. CDR1 and CDR2 from the germline V gene are LNHDA and SQIVND (reference sequence). This CDR3 is CASAFGTGIYNEQFF. The CDR3 DNA sequence: TGTGCCAGCGCCTTTGGGACAGGGATCTACAATGAGCAGTTCTTC.

The CDR3 bases are TGTGCCGTTAGGGACTACTCATCCGAGCAGTACTTC. Residues: CAVRDYSSEQYF. The chain is built from TRBV19 and TRBJ2-7; TRBD2 matches 7 bases. The V segment lost 11 bases and the J segment 6 bases; nucleotides outside the gene matches: 10. The germline CDR1 and CDR2 sequences are LNHDA and SQIVND (reference sequence). This CDR3 comprises 12 residues.

The chain uses TRBV30 and TRBJ1-1; tentative D call: TRBD1 (5 bases). V gave up 1 base and J gave up 3 bases, with 9 bases separating them. The CDR3 sequence is 13 residues long. CDR1 and CDR2 from the germline V gene are GTSNPN and SVGIG (reference sequence). The CDR3 protein is CAWSGAGYTEAFF. CDR3 coding DNA: TGTGCCTGGAGTGGCGCAGGGTACACTGAAGCTTTCTTT. Using reference TRBV30 and TRBJ1-1 for the parts outside the CDR3, the full variable domain is SQTIHQWPATLVQPVGSPLSLECTVEGTSNPNLYWYRQAAGRGLQLLFYSVGIGQISSEVPQNLSASRPQDRQFILSSKKLLLSDSGFYLCAWSGAGYTEAFFGQGTRLTVV.

CDR3 loop: CASSVAGTSDPDTQYF. The CDR3 nucleotides are TGTGCCAGCAGTGTCGCCGGGACTAGCGATCCAGATACGCAGTATTTT. V gene TRBV2 combines with J gene TRBJ2-3; 10 bases fit TRBD2. Germline loops: CDR1 SNHLY, CDR2 FYNNEI. The CDR3 extends over 16 amino acids. Losses at the gene ends were 4 bases for V and 4 bases for J; bases not matched to a gene: 8.

The V call is TRBV7-9, the J call TRBJ2-6; perhaps TRBD2 as D (6 bases). This CDR3 region has 14 residues. Trimming cost V 5 bases and J 13 bases, with 18 bases left between them. Germline V gene sequence: CDR1 SEHNR, CDR2 FQNEAQ (reference sequence). CDR3 in amino acids: CASSRDSGVVVLTF. The CDR3 region has the DNA TGTGCCAGCAGCAGGGACTCCGGGGTAGTAGTCCTGACTTTC.

The chain links TRBV9 to TRBJ2-1, with unresolved D. This CDR3 contains 15 residues. The germline V gene encodes CDR1 SGDLS and CDR2 YYNGEE. Trimming stripped 4 bases from V and 0 bases from J, with 11 bases between. CDR3 DNA sequence: TGTGCCAGCAGCCCTCATCTGAGCTCCTACAATGAGCAGTTCTTC. Its translation: CASSPHLSSYNEQFF.

The chain couples TRBV19 to TRBJ1-1; TRBD1 might be the D (5 bases). V gave up 6 bases and J gave up 7 bases, with 15 bases separating them. The CDR3 length is 13 residues. CDR1 LNHDA and CDR2 SQIVND come from the germline V gene (reference sequence). This CDR3 is CASREQVWGEAFF. The DNA of the CDR3 is TGTGCCAGTAGGGAACAGGTGTGGGGTGAAGCTTTCTTT.

The gene calls are TRBV6-1 and TRBJ2-1; D might be TRBD2 (6 bases). The CDR3 runs to 18 residues. V was cut by 1 base and J by 0 bases, with 16 bases left in between. Germline V gives CDR1 MNHNS, CDR2 SASEGT. The CDR3 coding sequence is TGTGCCAGCAGTGAAGTTCCCACTAGCTCAAGCTCCTACAATGAGCAGTTCTTC. This gives the protein CASSEVPTSSSSYNEQFF.

The chain couples TRBV19 to TRBJ2-3; no clear D. Germline V CDR1 and CDR2: LNHDA, SQIVND (reference sequence). V gave up 8 bases and J gave up 3 bases, with 15 bases separating them. The CDR3 has 14 amino acids. In DNA, the CDR3 is TGTGCCAGTGCTGCCAGGAAAAGGACAGATACGCAGTATTTT. Protein sequence: CASAARKRTDTQYF.

This chain links TRBV4-2 with TRBJ1-3, with TRBD1 matching over 7 bases. V shed 0 bases and J 0 bases; nucleotides not matched to a gene: 14. From germline, CDR1 is LGHNA and CDR2 YNFKEQ. This CDR3 has 20 amino acids. CDR3 sequence (DNA): TGTGCCAGCAGCCAAGAACGGACAGGCATTACTATGTCCTCTGGAAACACCATATATTTT. Encoded protein: CASSQERTGITMSSGNTIYF.

The rearrangement joins TRBV6-1 to TRBJ1-1, with D possibly TRBD1 on 5 matching bases. With 7 bases removed from V and 5 bases from J, the gap between germline ends came to 20 bases. This CDR3 is built from 15 residues. Germline V gives CDR1 MNHNS, CDR2 SASEGT. The CDR3 region is CASTNNGGMRTEAFF. The CDR3, as DNA: TGTGCCAGCACCAATAACGGGGGTATGCGGACTGAAGCTTTCTTT.

The chain employs TRBV30 and TRBJ2-7; TRBD2 matches at 7 bases. The CDR3 totals 14 residues. J was trimmed by 3 bases and V by 7 bases; bases with no gene match: 12. Germline CDR1 and CDR2: GTSNPN and SVGIG (reference sequence). CDR3 loop: CAYLLGGGFYEQYF. In DNA, the CDR3 is TGTGCCTATCTCTTGGGCGGGGGTTTCTACGAGCAGTACTTC.